These 12 T cell receptor beta chains came from one sample sequenced in a study of T cells in Graves' hyperthyroidism and ophthalmopathy. TCR beta CDR3 region amplification was performed from RNA transcripts. The TCR CDR3 first-round RT-PCR relied on the HTBI primer set. TCRdb reanalysed the multiplex PCR reads using MiXCR and keeps one entry per CDR3 protein. The sample yields roughly 840,000 distinct CDR3 sequences, around 39% seen once. Input material: blood. The source is a man between 18 and 35 years old with Graves' hyperthyroidism.

As regards this clonotype: This probably arose from a read error, given a far larger clone one base away. V is TRBV7-9 and J is TRBJ2-7, with D maybe TRBD1 (6 bases). In germline, CDR1 is SEHNR, CDR2 FQNEAQ (reference sequence). The length of the CDR3 is 13 residues. CDR3 nucleotide sequence: TGTGTCAGCAGCCCCGGACAGCTCTACGAGCAGTACTTC. Residues: CVSSPGQLYEQYF.

In its sample, this clonotype was seen a few times. The chain employs TRBV9 and TRBJ2-7; 8 bases are a match to TRBD1. There are 15 residues in the CDR3. Trimming at V came to 3 bases and at J to 3 bases, leaving 8 bases not matched to a gene. CDR1 is SGDLS, CDR2 YYNGEE, per germline. The CDR3 DNA reads as TGTGCCAGCAGCGCCAACCCCGGGACAGGCTACGAGCAGTACTTC. Its protein product is CASSANPGTGYEQYF.

About this clonotype itself: This may come from a read error, since a much larger clone is one base off. This chain uses TRBV9 with TRBJ2-7; 7 bases are a match to TRBD2. This CDR3 comprises 15 residues. CDR1 and CDR2 (germline): SGDLS, YYNGEE. Unmatched junction bases numbered 3, after V lost 0 bases and J lost 0 bases. The DNA for the CDR3 is TGTGCCAGCAGCGTAGAGGGAGGGATCTCCTACGAGCAGTACTTC. This sequence encodes CASSVEGGISYEQYF.

This chain connects TRBV29-1 to TRBJ2-2; 7 bases match TRBD1. With 7 bases clipped from V and 5 bases from J, the junction kept 10 bases outside the gene matches. CDR1 and CDR2 from the germline V gene are SQVTM and ANQGSEA. CDR3 length: 14 amino acids. The CDR3 sequence is CSAGDPRGTGELFF. As DNA, the CDR3 is TGCAGCGCAGGAGACCCCAGGGGGACCGGGGAGCTGTTTTTT.

The V and J genes are TRBV7-2 and TRBJ2-5; D is possibly TRBD1 (7 bases). The V and J ends lost 6 bases and 5 bases respectively, with 16 bases between them. The germline gives CDR1 SGHTA, CDR2 FQGNSA. The CDR3 totals 14 residues. The CDR3 sequence is CASRWTGGLETQYF. CDR3 in DNA: TGTGCCAGCAGATGGACAGGAGGGTTGGAGACCCAGTACTTC. The whole variable domain, remainder taken from reference TRBV7-2 and TRBJ2-5, is GAGVSQSPSNKVTEKGKDVELRCDPISGHTALYWYRQSLGQGLEFLIYFQGNSAPDKSGLPSDRFSAERTGGSVSTLTIQRTQQEDSAVYLCASRWTGGLETQYFGPGTRLLVL.

This clonotype has only a few counts. The V gene is TRBV10-1, the J gene TRBJ1-5, with D unclear. The CDR3 is 16 residues long. Germline values: CDR1 WNHNN, CDR2 SYGVQD (reference sequence). Deletions cut 6 bases from V and 4 bases from J, with 19 bases between. CDR3 protein: CASSLTPGIPNQPQHF. Written as DNA, the CDR3 is TGCGCCAGCAGCCTTACCCCCGGGATCCCAAATCAGCCCCAGCATTTT.

The J gene is TRBJ1-2, the V gene TRBV7-3; D is ambiguous. The CDR3 contains 13 residues. Germline loops: CDR1 SGHTA, CDR2 FQGTGA. V gave up 5 bases and J gave up 7 bases, with 14 bases separating them. CDR3: CASSDPFGFGYTF. CDR3 bases: TGTGCCAGCAGCGATCCGTTCGGGTTTGGCTACACCTTC.

In DNA, the CDR3 is TGTGCCAGCAGTGACTCATGGGGGGCTGAAGCTTTCTTT. The encoded protein is CASSDSWGAEAFF. V usage is TRBV7-9 and J usage is TRBJ1-1; D is possibly TRBD1 (5 bases). CDR1 and CDR2 from the germline V gene are SEHNR and FQNEAQ (reference sequence). This CDR3 is built from 13 residues. V lost 6 bases and J 6 bases, leaving 14 bases between the germline ends.

This clonotype was picked up a small number of times. This chain joins TRBV5-1 and TRBJ1-1, with 9 positions matching TRBD1. The CDR3 has 12 residues. Losses at the gene ends were 5 bases for V and 8 bases for J; bases not matched to a gene: 4. Germline V CDR1 and CDR2: SGHRS, YFSETQ. CDR3 loop: CASRYGTGEAFF. The CDR3 bases are TGCGCCAGCAGGTACGGGACAGGGGAAGCTTTCTTT.

In its sample, this clonotype was seen many times. The rearrangement links TRBV29-1 to TRBJ2-7; a weak D match, TRBD2 (6 bases). The CDR3 has 12 amino acids. Per germline, CDR1 SQVTM and CDR2 ANQGSEA. Trimming took 6 bases from V and 3 from J, leaving 12 bases between them. The CDR3: CSVSGTGYEQYF. CDR3 DNA: TGCAGCGTCTCCGGGACTGGCTACGAGCAGTACTTC.

The chain joins TRBV9 to TRBJ2-7, with 8 nucleotides matching TRBD1. Germline V gene sequence: CDR1 SGDLS, CDR2 YYNGEE. The junction had 10 bases not matched to a gene; V was cut back by 3 bases and J by 2 bases. This CDR3 contains 16 residues. The CDR3 nucleotides read TGTGCCAGCAGCGCCGACAGGGGACTGTCCCCCTACGAGCAGTACTTC. Its protein is CASSADRGLSPYEQYF.

The chain links TRBV7-3 to TRBJ2-7, with D maybe TRBD1 (5 bases). V dropped 2 bases and J dropped 9 bases, with 14 bases sitting between them. CDR1 and CDR2 (germline): SGHTA, FQGTGA. This CDR3 has 13 amino acids. The CDR3 spells CASSLGAVDGQYF. The CDR3 DNA is TGTGCCAGCAGCTTAGGGGCGGTGGACGGGCAGTACTTC.